This T cell receptor (beta chain) is from a study of T cell responses to AZD1222 COVID-19 vaccine. CDR3 length: 15 residues. Trimming at V came to 4 bases and at J to 7 bases, leaving 9 bases not matched to a gene. CDR1 is LGHNA, CDR2 YNFKEQ, per germline. Using immunoSEQ multiplex PCR, the repertoire was profiled, and TCRdb retains in-frame clones only, with some absent. The table includes about 110,000 clones, under 95% detected once. The TCR sequence derives from an adult in good health. Sample: peripheral blood, taken on day 0 of AZD1222 vaccination. The chain has TRBV4-2 and TRBJ1-4, with TRBD1 identical over 7 bases. The CDR3 nucleotides are TGTGCCAGCAGCCCGAGGGGGCAACGGGGTGAAAAACTGTTTTTT. This sequence encodes CASSPRGQRGEKLFF.